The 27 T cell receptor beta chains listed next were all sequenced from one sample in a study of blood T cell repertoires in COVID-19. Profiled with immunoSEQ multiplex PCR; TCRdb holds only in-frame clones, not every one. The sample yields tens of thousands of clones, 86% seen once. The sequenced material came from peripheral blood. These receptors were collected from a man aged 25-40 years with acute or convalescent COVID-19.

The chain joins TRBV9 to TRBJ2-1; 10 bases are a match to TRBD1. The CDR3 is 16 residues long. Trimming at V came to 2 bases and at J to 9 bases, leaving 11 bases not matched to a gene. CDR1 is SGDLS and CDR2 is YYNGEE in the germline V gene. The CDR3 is CASSVTFGQGGSEQFF. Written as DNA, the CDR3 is TGTGCCAGCAGCGTTACTTTCGGACAGGGGGGGAGTGAGCAGTTCTTC.

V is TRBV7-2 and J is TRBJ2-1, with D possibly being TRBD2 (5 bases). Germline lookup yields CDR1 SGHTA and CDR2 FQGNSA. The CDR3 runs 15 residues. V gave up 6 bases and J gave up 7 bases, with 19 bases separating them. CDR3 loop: CASSKGRGVWNEQFF. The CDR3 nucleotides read TGTGCCAGCAGTAAAGGCCGGGGAGTGTGGAATGAGCAGTTCTTC.

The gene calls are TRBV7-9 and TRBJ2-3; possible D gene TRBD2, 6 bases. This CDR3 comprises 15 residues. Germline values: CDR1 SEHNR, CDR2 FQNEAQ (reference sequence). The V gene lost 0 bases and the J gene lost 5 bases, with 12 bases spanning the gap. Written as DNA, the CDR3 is TGTGCCAGCAGCTTAGCACGGGGGTCCGGAGATACGCAGTATTTT. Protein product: CASSLARGSGDTQYF.

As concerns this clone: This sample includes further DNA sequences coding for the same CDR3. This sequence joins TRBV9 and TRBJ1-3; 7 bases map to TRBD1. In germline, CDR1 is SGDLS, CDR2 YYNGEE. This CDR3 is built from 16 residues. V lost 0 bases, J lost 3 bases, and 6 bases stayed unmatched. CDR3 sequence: CASSVGGRGLGNTIYF. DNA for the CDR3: TGTGCCAGCAGCGTAGGGGGAAGGGGGCTTGGAAACACCATATATTTT.

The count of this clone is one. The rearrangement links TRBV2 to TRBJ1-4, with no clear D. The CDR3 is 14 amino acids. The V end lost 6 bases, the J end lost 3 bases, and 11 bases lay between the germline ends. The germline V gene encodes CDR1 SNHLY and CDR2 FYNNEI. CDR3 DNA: TGTGCCAGCAGGCGACTTGCAGCTAATGAAAAACTGTTTTTT. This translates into CASRRLAANEKLFF.

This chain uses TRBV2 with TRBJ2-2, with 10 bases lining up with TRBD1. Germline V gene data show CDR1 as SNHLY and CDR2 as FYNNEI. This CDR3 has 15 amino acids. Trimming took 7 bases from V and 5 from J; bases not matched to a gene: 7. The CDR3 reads CASIRDRGGTGELFF. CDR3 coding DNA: TGTGCCAGCATCCGGGACAGGGGAGGGACCGGGGAGCTGTTTTTT.

CDR3 sequence reads: CASGLTGTGGRAFF. CDR3 bases: TGTGCTAGTGGTTTGACCGGGACAGGGGGCCGAGCTTTCTTT. This chain connects TRBV12-5 to TRBJ1-1; 12 bases align to TRBD1. The CDR3 contains 14 residues. J lost 10 bases, V lost 2 bases, and 5 bases had no gene match. CDR1 is LGHNT and CDR2 is FRNRAP in the germline V gene.

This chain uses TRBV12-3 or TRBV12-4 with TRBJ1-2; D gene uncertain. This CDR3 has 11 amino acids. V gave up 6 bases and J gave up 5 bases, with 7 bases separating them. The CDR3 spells CASSKAYGYTF. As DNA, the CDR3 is TGTGCCAGCAGCAAAGCTTATGGCTACACCTTC.

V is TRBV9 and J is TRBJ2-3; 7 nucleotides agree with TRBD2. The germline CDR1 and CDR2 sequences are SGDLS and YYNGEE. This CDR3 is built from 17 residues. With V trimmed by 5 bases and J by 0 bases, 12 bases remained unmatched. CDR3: CASSLAPLAYSTDTQYF. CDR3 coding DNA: TGTGCCAGCAGTCTCGCTCCACTAGCGTATAGCACAGATACGCAGTATTTT.

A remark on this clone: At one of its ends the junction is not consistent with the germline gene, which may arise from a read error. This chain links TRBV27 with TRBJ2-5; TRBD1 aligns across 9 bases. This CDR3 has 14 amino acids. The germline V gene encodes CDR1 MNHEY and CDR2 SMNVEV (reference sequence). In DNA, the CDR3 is TGTGCCAGCAGTTTATACAGGGGGCAAGGGACCCAGTACTTC. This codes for CASSLYRGQGTQYF.

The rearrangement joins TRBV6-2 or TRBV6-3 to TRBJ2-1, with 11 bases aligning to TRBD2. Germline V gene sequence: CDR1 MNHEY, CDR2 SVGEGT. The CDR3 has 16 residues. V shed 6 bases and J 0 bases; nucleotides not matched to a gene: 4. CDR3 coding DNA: TGTGCCAGCAGACCTAGCGGGAGGCTCTCCTACAATGAGCAGTTCTTC. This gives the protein CASRPSGRLSYNEQFF.

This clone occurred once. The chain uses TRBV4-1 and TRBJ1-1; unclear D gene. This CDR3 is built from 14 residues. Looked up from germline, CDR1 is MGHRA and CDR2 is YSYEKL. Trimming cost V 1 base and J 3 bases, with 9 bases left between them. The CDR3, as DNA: TGCGCCAGCAGCCAAGGTTTACAGTACACTGAAGCTTTCTTT. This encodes CASSQGLQYTEAFF.

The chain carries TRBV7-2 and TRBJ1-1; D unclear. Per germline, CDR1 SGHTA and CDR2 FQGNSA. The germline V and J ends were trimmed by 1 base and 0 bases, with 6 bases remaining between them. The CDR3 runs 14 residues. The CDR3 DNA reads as TGTGCCAGCAGCTTAGGAGCCATGAACACTGAAGCTTTCTTT. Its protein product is CASSLGAMNTEAFF. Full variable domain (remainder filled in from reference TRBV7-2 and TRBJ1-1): GAGVSQSPSNKVTEKGKDVELRCDPISGHTALYWYRQSLGQGLEFLIYFQGNSAPDKSGLPSDRFSAERTGGSVSTLTIQRTQQEDSAVYLCASSLGAMNTEAFFGQGTRLTVV.

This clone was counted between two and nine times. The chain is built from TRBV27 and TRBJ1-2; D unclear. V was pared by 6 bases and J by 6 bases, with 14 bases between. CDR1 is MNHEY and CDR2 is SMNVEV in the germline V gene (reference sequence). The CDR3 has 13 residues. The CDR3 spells CASRPREANGYTF. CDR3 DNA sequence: TGTGCCAGCAGGCCCCGAGAAGCAAATGGCTACACCTTC.

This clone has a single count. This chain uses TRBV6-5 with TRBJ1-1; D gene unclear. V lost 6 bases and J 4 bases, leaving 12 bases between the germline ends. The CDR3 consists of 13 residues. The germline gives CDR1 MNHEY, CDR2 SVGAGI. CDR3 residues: CASRGGGVTEAFF. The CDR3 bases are TGTGCCAGCAGGGGAGGAGGTGTCACTGAAGCTTTCTTT.

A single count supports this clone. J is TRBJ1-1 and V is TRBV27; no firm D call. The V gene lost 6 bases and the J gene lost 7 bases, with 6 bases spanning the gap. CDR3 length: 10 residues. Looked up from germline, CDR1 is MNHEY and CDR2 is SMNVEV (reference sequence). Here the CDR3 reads CASSPYEAFF. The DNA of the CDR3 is TGTGCCAGCAGCCCTTATGAAGCTTTCTTT.

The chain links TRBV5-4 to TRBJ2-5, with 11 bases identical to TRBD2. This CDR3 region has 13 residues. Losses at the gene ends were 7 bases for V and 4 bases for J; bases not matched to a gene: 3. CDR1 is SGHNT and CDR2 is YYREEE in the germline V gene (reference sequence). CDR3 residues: CASGLAGGETQYF. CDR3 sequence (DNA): TGTGCCAGCGGCCTAGCGGGGGGAGAGACCCAGTACTTC.

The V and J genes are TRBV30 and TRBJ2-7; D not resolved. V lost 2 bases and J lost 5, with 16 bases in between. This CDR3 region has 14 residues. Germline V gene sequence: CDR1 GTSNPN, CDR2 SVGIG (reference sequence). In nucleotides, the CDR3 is TGTGCCTGGAGTCTAAAGCTTGAGTCTCACGAGCAGTACTTC. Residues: CAWSLKLESHEQYF.

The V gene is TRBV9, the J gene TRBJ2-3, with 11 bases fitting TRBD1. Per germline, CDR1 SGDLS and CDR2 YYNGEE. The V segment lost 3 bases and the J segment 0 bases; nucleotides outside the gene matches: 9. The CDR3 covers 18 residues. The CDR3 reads CASSARGQGALSTDTQYF. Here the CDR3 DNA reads TGTGCCAGCAGCGCGAGAGGACAGGGGGCGTTAAGCACAGATACGCAGTATTTT. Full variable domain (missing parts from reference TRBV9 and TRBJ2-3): DSGVTQTPKHLITATGQRVTLRCSPRSGDLSVYWYQQSLDQGLQFLIQYYNGEERAKGNILERFSAQQFPDLHSELNLSSLELGDSALYFCASSARGQGALSTDTQYFGPGTRLTVL.

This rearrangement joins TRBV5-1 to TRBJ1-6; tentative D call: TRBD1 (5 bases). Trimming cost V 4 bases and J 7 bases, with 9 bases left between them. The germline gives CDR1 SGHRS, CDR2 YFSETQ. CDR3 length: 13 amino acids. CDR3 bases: TGCGCCAGCAGCCCCGGGGGAAATTCACCCCTCCACTTT. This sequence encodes CASSPGGNSPLHF.

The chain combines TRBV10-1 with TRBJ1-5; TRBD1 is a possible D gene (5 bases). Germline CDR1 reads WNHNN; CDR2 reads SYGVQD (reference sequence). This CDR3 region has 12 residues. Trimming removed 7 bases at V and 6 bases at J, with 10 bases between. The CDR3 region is CASTRVPQPQHF. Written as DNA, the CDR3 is TGCGCCAGCACCAGGGTGCCTCAGCCCCAGCATTTT.

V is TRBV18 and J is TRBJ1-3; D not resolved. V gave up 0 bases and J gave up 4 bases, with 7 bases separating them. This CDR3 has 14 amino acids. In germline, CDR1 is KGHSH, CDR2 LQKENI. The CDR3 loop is CASSPPSLGNTIYF. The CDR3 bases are TGTGCCAGCTCACCACCGTCCTTGGGAAACACCATATATTTT.

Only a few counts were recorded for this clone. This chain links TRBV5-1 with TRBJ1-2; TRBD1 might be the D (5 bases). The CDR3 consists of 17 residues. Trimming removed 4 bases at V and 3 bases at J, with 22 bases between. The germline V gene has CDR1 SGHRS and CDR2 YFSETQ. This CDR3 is CASSPPATRGLDYGYTF. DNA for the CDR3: TGCGCCAGCAGCCCCCCAGCAACGCGGGGGTTGGACTATGGCTACACCTTC.

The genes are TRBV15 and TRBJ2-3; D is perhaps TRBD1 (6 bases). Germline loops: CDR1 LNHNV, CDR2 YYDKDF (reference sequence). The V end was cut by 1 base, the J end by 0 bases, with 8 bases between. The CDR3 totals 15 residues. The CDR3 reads CATSRAGTSTDTQYF. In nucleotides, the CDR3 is TGTGCCACCAGCAGAGCCGGGACAAGCACAGATACGCAGTATTTT. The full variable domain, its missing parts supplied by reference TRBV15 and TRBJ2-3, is DAMVIQNPRYQVTQFGKPVTLSCSQTLNHNVMYWYQQKSSQAPKLLFHYYDKDFNNEADTPDNFQSRRPNTSFCFLDIRSPGLGDTAMYLCATSRAGTSTDTQYFGPGTRLTVL.

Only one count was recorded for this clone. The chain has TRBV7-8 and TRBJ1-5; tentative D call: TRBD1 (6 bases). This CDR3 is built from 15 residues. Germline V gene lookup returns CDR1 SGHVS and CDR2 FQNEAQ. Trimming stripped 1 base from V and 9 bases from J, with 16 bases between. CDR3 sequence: CASSLGGAAGWPQHF. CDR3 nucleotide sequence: TGTGCCAGCAGCTTAGGGGGGGCAGCGGGGTGGCCCCAGCATTTT.

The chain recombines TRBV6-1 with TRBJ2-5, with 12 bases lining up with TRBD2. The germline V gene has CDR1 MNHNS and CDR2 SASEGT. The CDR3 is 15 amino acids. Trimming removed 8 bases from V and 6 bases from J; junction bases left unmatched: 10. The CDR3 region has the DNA TGTGCCAGCGAACCACGACTAGCGGGAGTAAAGACCCAGTACTTC. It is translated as CASEPRLAGVKTQYF.

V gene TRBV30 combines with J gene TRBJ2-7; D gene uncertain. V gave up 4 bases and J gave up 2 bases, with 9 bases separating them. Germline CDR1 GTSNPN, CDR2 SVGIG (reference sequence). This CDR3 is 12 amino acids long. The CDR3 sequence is CAWILTPYEQYV. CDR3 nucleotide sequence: TGTGCCTGGATTCTCACACCCTACGAGCAGTACGTC.